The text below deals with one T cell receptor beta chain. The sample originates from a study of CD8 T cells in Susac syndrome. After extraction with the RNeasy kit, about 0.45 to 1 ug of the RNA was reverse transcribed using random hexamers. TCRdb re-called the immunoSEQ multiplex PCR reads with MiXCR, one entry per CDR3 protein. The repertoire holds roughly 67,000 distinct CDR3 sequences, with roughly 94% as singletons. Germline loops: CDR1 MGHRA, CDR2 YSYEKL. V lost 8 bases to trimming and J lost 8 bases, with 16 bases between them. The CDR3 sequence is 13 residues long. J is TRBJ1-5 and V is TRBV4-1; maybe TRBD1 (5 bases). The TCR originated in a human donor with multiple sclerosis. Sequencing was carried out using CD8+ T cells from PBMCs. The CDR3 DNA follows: TGCGCCAGCTCCCCAGAGGGGACTGAGCCCCAGCATTTT. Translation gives CASSPEGTEPQHF.